The TCR beta chain described here comes from a study of shared clonotypes between healthy human individuals. For the study at large: The cohort had two women and a few men, ages 18 to 49.

Broader study findings: Between a handful of donors, naive CD4 clonotypes were shared at a level of approximately 5%.

In the authors' methods: Junction-only immunoSEQ data arrived without quality scores, meaning filtering differed. Sequencing used immunoSEQ multiplex PCR; TCRdb keeps in-frame clones, though not all of them. V, J and clone size are those of that table, while D and trimming were read from the DNA. Among 90,000 to 150,000 clones listed, roughly 70% were seen once. From germline, CDR1 is LNHDA and CDR2 SQIVND (reference sequence). The CDR3 sequence is 14 residues long. Trimming took 3 bases from V and 2 from J; bases not matched to a gene: 1. This clone was detected a few times. Its antigen is as yet unknown.

What was sequenced was memory CD8+ T cells sorted from blood. Stated subset: CD45RO+ cells pooled with CCR7-negative TemRA cells. The TCR comes from a woman in her twenties or thirties in good health. V usage is TRBV19 and J usage is TRBJ2-7; 10 nucleotides match TRBD2. CDR3 region: CASSITSGAYEQYF. The CDR3 bases are TGTGCCAGTAGTATTACTAGCGGGGCCTACGAGCAGTACTTC.